Below, 31 T cell receptor beta chains from the same sample are listed, as sequenced in a study of shared clonotypes between healthy human individuals. The protocol was immunoSEQ multiplex PCR, while the TCRdb copy is restricted to in-frame clones and leaves out a portion. The sample has roughly 2,500,000 clones; 80% to 95% are singletons. The sample taken for sequencing was naive CD4+ T cells from PBMCs. Subset of the sample: CD45RA+ positively selected. The source is a man aged 18 to 35 in good health. Some clones in this sample may be carry-over from other donors' samples.

The chain couples TRBV7-2 to TRBJ1-6; D gene ambiguous. The CDR3 sequence is 16 residues long. V lost 1 base and J 8 bases, leaving 15 bases between the germline ends. Germline-derived CDR1 and CDR2 are SGHTA and FQGNSA. The CDR3 DNA reads as TGTGCCAGCAGCTTAGGAGCGGCAGGTGGATATTCACCCCTCCACTTT. Translated, it gives CASSLGAAGGYSPLHF.

The V call is TRBV11-2, the J call TRBJ2-3, with D perhaps TRBD2 (6 bases). This CDR3 contains 16 residues. Germline CDR1 is SGHAT and CDR2 is FQNNGV. V lost 4 bases and J 3 bases, leaving 17 bases between the germline ends. The CDR3 loop reads CASSSPLGGRTDTQYF. CDR3 nucleotides: TGTGCCAGCAGCTCCCCACTAGGAGGGAGGACAGATACGCAGTATTTT.

The chain employs TRBV5-1 and TRBJ2-7, with D perhaps TRBD1 (5 bases). Germline V gives CDR1 SGHRS, CDR2 YFSETQ. The CDR3 runs 13 residues. Trimming took off 0 bases at V and 9 bases at J, with 13 bases between the two ends. CDR3 sequence: CASSLGAGTGQYF. The CDR3 nucleotides are TGCGCCAGCAGCTTGGGAGCAGGTACAGGGCAGTACTTC.

This rearrangement joins TRBV4-1 to TRBJ2-5, with 8 nucleotides matching TRBD2. The V gene end was trimmed by 4 bases and the J gene end by 2 bases; junction bases not matched to a gene: 12. Per the germline V gene, CDR1 is MGHRA and CDR2 is YSYEKL. The CDR3 totals 17 residues. The CDR3 DNA reads as TGCGCCAGCAGCCGGGGCGCGGGAGGACTACTGCAAGAGACCCAGTACTTC. Its translation: CASSRGAGGLLQETQYF.

The chain is built from TRBV16 and TRBJ2-7; 10 nucleotides agree with TRBD2. V was clipped by 3 bases and J by 6 bases; unmatched bases: 5. This CDR3 spans 14 amino acids. Germline V CDR1 and CDR2: KGHSY, FQNENV. The CDR3 reads CASSHLAGGGEQYF. In DNA form, the CDR3 reads TGTGCCAGCAGCCATTTAGCGGGAGGTGGCGAGCAGTACTTC.

This clone was picked up one time. The CDR3 DNA reads TGCGCCAGCAGCTTGGCATTCCTGAACACCGGGGAGCTGTTTTTT. Translated: CASSLAFLNTGELFF. This chain uses TRBV5-1 with TRBJ2-2, with unresolved D. The CDR3 spans 15 residues. In germline, CDR1 is SGHRS, CDR2 YFSETQ. V lost 0 bases to trimming and J lost 1 base, with 7 bases between them. Looking up the rest from reference TRBV5-1 and TRBJ2-2 gives the full variable domain: KAGVTQTPRYLIKTRGQQVTLSCSPISGHRSVSWYQQTPGQGLQFLFEYFSETQRNKGNFPGRFSGRQFSNSRSEMNVSTLELGDSALYLCASSLAFLNTGELFFGEGSRLTVL.

The V and J genes are TRBV2 and TRBJ1-4, with 7 positions matching TRBD1. Germline trimming cut 5 bases from V and 4 bases from J; bases unmatched to any gene: 7. The CDR3 length is 15 residues. The germline gives CDR1 SNHLY, CDR2 FYNNEI. CDR3 bases: TGTGCCAGCAGTTGGGACAGAGCCCGTAATGAAAAACTGTTTTTT. Protein sequence: CASSWDRARNEKLFF.

A few counts support this clone. V usage is TRBV28 and J usage is TRBJ1-1; D not resolved. There are 11 residues in the CDR3. Germline V lookup: CDR1 MDHEN, CDR2 SYDVKM. The V gene lost 3 bases and the J gene lost 11 bases, with 10 bases spanning the gap. The CDR3 sequence is CASSLERKAFF. As DNA, the CDR3 is TGTGCCAGCAGTTTGGAAAGGAAGGCTTTCTTT. Filled out from reference TRBV28 and TRBJ1-1, the complete variable domain reads DVKVTQSSRYLVKRTGEKVFLECVQDMDHENMFWYRQDPGLGLRLIYFSYDVKMKEKGDIPEGYSVSREKKERFSLILESASTNQTSMYLCASSLERKAFFGQGTRLTVV.

The rearrangement links TRBV27 to TRBJ1-1; no clear D gene. The CDR3 contains 14 residues. CDR1 and CDR2 from the germline V gene are MNHEY and SMNVEV (reference sequence). V dropped 6 bases and J dropped 2 bases, with 13 bases sitting between them. This CDR3 reads CASRQGDRNTEAFF. The CDR3 DNA follows: TGTGCCAGCAGGCAAGGAGACCGAAACACTGAAGCTTTCTTT.

The chain joins TRBV15 to TRBJ2-7; TRBD1 matches at 11 bases. The V gene end was trimmed by 3 bases and the J gene end by 1 base; junction bases not matched to a gene: 2. Germline CDR1 reads LNHNV; CDR2 reads YYDKDF (reference sequence). The CDR3 loop spans 15 amino acids. The CDR3 nucleotides read TGTGCCACCAGCAGGCGGGACAGGGGGTCCTACGAGCAGTACTTC. It encodes CATSRRDRGSYEQYF.

Note on this clone: This sample includes further DNA sequences coding for the same CDR3. This chain connects TRBV7-2 to TRBJ2-7; 8 bases are shared with TRBD2. Germline V gene sequence: CDR1 SGHTA, CDR2 FQGNSA. There are 15 residues in the CDR3. J was trimmed by 0 bases and V by 3 bases; bases with no gene match: 4. The CDR3 DNA reads as TGTGCCAGCAGCTTTCAGCGGGGGAGCTCCTACGAGCAGTACTTC. Protein: CASSFQRGSSYEQYF.

The J gene is TRBJ2-5, the V gene TRBV6-6; D not certain. The V end lost 2 bases, the J end lost 5 bases, and 9 bases lay between the germline ends. Germline V CDR1 and CDR2: MNHNY, SVGAGI (reference sequence). The CDR3 is 13 residues long. DNA of the CDR3: TGTGCCAGCAGTTACAGGTCCCGGGAGACCCAGTACTTC. Translating it yields CASSYRSRETQYF.

The V call is TRBV20-1, the J call TRBJ2-1; D unresolved. Between the trimmed V and J ends, which lost 6 bases and 9 bases, there was a span of 9 bases. The CDR3 is 10 amino acids. CDR1 and CDR2 (germline): DFQATT, SNEGSKA (reference sequence). The CDR3 coding sequence is TGCAGTGCCGCCAATCGTGAGCAGTTCTTC. This translates into CSAANREQFF.

This CDR3 is CASSLGDLNYGYTF. The CDR3 coding sequence is TGCGCCAGCAGCTTGGGGGACCTTAACTATGGCTACACCTTC. This chain uses TRBV5-1 with TRBJ1-2, with a tentative D call TRBD1 (5 bases). The length of the CDR3 is 14 residues. Germline V gene sequence: CDR1 SGHRS, CDR2 YFSETQ. With 0 bases removed from V and 1 base from J, the gap between germline ends came to 7 bases.

This clone showed up just a few times. The rearrangement joins TRBV10-2 to TRBJ1-5, with TRBD1 matching over 10 bases. The CDR3 loop spans 14 amino acids. The V gene end was trimmed by 5 bases and the J gene end by 6 bases; junction bases not matched to a gene: 4. The germline CDR1 and CDR2 sequences are WSHSY and SAAADI. CDR3 protein: CASSQTGGGQPQHF. CDR3 nucleotides: TGCGCCAGCAGTCAGACAGGGGGCGGTCAGCCCCAGCATTTT.

The chain carries TRBV18 and TRBJ2-5, with 7 bases matching TRBD2. J lost 7 bases, V lost 2 bases, and 1 base had no gene match. The CDR3 has 12 amino acids. From germline, CDR1 is KGHSH and CDR2 LQKENI. The CDR3 reads CASSPGEGTQYF. The CDR3 coding sequence is TGTGCCAGCTCACCAGGGGAGGGGACCCAGTACTTC.

This sequence joins TRBV5-1 and TRBJ2-7, with 11 bases that match TRBD1. Germline CDR1 and CDR2: SGHRS and YFSETQ. J gave up 6 bases and V 2 bases, and 4 bases lay outside the gene matches. This CDR3 region has 14 residues. CDR3 protein: CASSLTGTGGEQYF. CDR3 nucleotide sequence: TGCGCCAGCAGCTTAACCGGGACAGGGGGCGAGCAGTACTTC.

This rearrangement joins TRBV29-1 to TRBJ1-3, with a possible D match to TRBD1 (5 bases). Germline lookup yields CDR1 SQVTM and CDR2 ANQGSEA. The V end lost 4 bases, the J end lost 0 bases, and 10 bases lay between the germline ends. The CDR3 totals 14 residues. This CDR3 reads CSVGSQGSGNTIYF. The CDR3 DNA reads TGCAGCGTTGGGTCGCAGGGCTCTGGAAACACCATATATTTT.

The CDR3 region is CASSRVGSGTGGTGELFF. DNA of the CDR3: TGCGCCAGCAGCCGCGTTGGGTCCGGGACAGGGGGAACCGGGGAGCTGTTTTTT. The chain couples TRBV4-1 to TRBJ2-2; 11 nucleotides line up with TRBD1. J was trimmed by 5 bases and V by 4 bases; bases with no gene match: 12. The CDR3 loop spans 18 amino acids. CDR1 and CDR2 from the germline V gene are MGHRA and YSYEKL.

This clone is a singleton in its sample. Different DNA sequences within this sample yield the same CDR3. V is TRBV18 and J is TRBJ2-7, with TRBD1 matching 7 bases. The CDR3 loop spans 12 amino acids. The ends lost 4 bases at V and 4 bases at J; junction bases unmatched: 1. The germline V gene encodes CDR1 KGHSH and CDR2 LQKENI. The CDR3: CASSRDSYEQYF. The CDR3 coding sequence is TGTGCCAGCTCACGGGACAGTTACGAGCAGTACTTC.

The rearrangement uses TRBV28 and TRBJ2-7; D perhaps matches TRBD1 (5 bases). From germline, CDR1 is MDHEN and CDR2 SYDVKM. The V end was cut by 4 bases, the J end by 3 bases, with 10 bases between. The CDR3 consists of 13 residues. CDR3 DNA: TGTGCCAGCAGTTCGCAGGGTATCTACGAGCAGTACTTC. This gives the protein CASSSQGIYEQYF.

Only one count was recorded for this clone. The gene calls are TRBV7-2 and TRBJ2-7; 7 bases are a match to TRBD2. Trimming removed 3 bases from V and 0 bases from J; junction bases left unmatched: 5. The CDR3 consists of 15 residues. Germline-derived CDR1 and CDR2 are SGHTA and FQGNSA. In DNA, the CDR3 is TGTGCCAGCAGCTTCTCCCGGGAGGCCTCCTACGAGCAGTACTTC. Its translation is CASSFSREASYEQYF. Drawing the rest from reference TRBV7-2 and TRBJ2-7, the complete variable domain is GAGVSQSPSNKVTEKGKDVELRCDPISGHTALYWYRQSLGQGLEFLIYFQGNSAPDKSGLPSDRFSAERTGGSVSTLTIQRTQQEDSAVYLCASSFSREASYEQYFGPGTRLTVT.

This chain joins TRBV7-3 and TRBJ2-3, with 9 bases identical to TRBD2. The CDR3 spans 16 residues. V shed 5 bases, J shed 0 bases, and the junction held 6 bases outside the gene matches. CDR1 and CDR2 from the germline V gene are SGHTA and FQGTGA. The CDR3 region is CASSLRLAASTDTQYF. CDR3 nucleotide sequence: TGTGCCAGCAGCCTTCGACTAGCGGCTAGCACAGATACGCAGTATTTT.

This chain uses TRBV6-1 with TRBJ2-3; the D is unclear. This CDR3 is 14 amino acids long. Between the trimmed V and J ends, which lost 8 bases and 0 bases, there was a span of 12 bases. Per germline, CDR1 MNHNS and CDR2 SASEGT. Here the CDR3 DNA reads TGTGCCAGCTCCCCTTCAGCTAGCACAGATACGCAGTATTTT. Its protein is CASSPSASTDTQYF.

This chain connects TRBV29-1 to TRBJ2-7; TRBD1 is a possible D gene (6 bases). CDR1 SQVTM and CDR2 ANQGSEA come from the germline V gene. The CDR3 covers 12 residues. V lost 6 bases to trimming and J lost 3 bases, with 12 bases between them. The CDR3: CSVGGVVYEQYF. Written as DNA, the CDR3 is TGCAGCGTAGGGGGAGTCGTCTACGAGCAGTACTTC.

J is TRBJ1-2 and V is TRBV28; D is uncertain. This CDR3 spans 13 amino acids. The V gene's germline CDR1 is MDHEN and CDR2 SYDVKM. Trimming removed 3 bases at V and 4 bases at J, with 9 bases between. CDR3 sequence: CASSFRLSYGYTF. The CDR3 nucleotides are TGTGCCAGCAGTTTCCGACTAAGCTATGGCTACACCTTC.

This chain connects TRBV28 to TRBJ2-3, with a possible D match to TRBD2 (6 bases). Germline CDR1 MDHEN, CDR2 SYDVKM. Trimming left V 5 bases short and J 7 bases short, with 10 bases between. The CDR3 sequence is 12 residues long. CDR3 loop: CASSLGRNTQYF. DNA for the CDR3: TGTGCCAGCAGTCTCGGGAGAAATACGCAGTATTTT.

The V call is TRBV28, the J call TRBJ1-1, with D hard to call. V was cut by 2 bases and J by 5 bases, with 12 bases left in between. The length of the CDR3 is 14 residues. In germline, CDR1 is MDHEN, CDR2 SYDVKM. CDR3 in amino acids: CASSLPTFDTEAFF. The CDR3 DNA reads as TGTGCCAGCAGTTTACCGACATTCGATACTGAAGCTTTCTTT.

The chain combines TRBV29-1 with TRBJ2-7, with D uncertain. Germline V gives CDR1 SQVTM, CDR2 ANQGSEA. Between the trimmed V and J ends, which lost 4 bases and 6 bases, there was a span of 10 bases. The CDR3 is 11 residues long. CDR3 DNA: TGCAGCGTTGTAGGTTTTCGCGAGCAGTACTTC. This gives the protein CSVVGFREQYF.

This chain connects TRBV19 to TRBJ1-5; D uncertain. Deletions cut 6 bases from V and 0 bases from J, with 15 bases between. CDR3 length: 16 amino acids. Germline lookup yields CDR1 LNHDA and CDR2 SQIVND (reference sequence). The CDR3 loop is CASSPRTVNSNQPQHF. As DNA, the CDR3 is TGTGCCAGTAGCCCTAGGACGGTTAATAGCAATCAGCCCCAGCATTTT.

The genes are TRBV7-9 and TRBJ2-7, with 11 bases aligning to TRBD1. The CDR3 is made up of 17 amino acids. The V segment lost 5 bases and the J segment 3 bases; nucleotides outside the gene matches: 12. Germline assignment: CDR1 SEHNR and CDR2 FQNEAQ (reference sequence). CDR3 residues: CASSALWTGTGGYEQYF. The CDR3 DNA follows: TGTGCCAGCAGCGCGTTGTGGACCGGGACAGGGGGCTACGAGCAGTACTTC.